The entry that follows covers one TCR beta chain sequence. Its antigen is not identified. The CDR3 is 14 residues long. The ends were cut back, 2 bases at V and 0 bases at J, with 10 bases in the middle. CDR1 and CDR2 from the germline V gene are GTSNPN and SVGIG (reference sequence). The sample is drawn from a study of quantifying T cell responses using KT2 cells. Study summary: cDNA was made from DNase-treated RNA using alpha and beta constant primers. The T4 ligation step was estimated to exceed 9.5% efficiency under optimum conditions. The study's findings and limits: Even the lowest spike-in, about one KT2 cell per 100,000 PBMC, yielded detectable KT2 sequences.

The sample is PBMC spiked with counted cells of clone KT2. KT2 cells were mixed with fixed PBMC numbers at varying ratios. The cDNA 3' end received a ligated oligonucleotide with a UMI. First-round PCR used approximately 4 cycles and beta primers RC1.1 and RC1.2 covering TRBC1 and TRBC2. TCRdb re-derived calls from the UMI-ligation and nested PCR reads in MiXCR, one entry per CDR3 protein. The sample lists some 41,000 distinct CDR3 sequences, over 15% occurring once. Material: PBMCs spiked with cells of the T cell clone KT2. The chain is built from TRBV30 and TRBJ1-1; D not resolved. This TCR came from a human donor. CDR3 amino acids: CAWSRNSLNTEAFF. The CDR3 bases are TGTGCCTGGAGTAGGAACAGTTTGAACACTGAAGCTTTCTTT.